This TCR beta chain was retrieved from a study of vaccination effects on CD4 cells after COVID-19. As for the study in general: Samples that were drawn after vaccination came a median of 72 days after the second dose. The study's findings and limits: Only a few convalescent patients and no early post-infection timepoints featured in the study.

The germline CDR1 and CDR2 sequences are LGHNA and YNFKEQ. CDR3 length equals 16 residues. Trimming cost V 1 base and J 4 bases; bases outside gene matches: 2. Turning to this clone: Its antigen remains unidentified.

Upon completion of 10 days in culture, CD4+ T cells were isolated. PCR showed that the person got SARS-CoV-2 infection at some point between March and December 2020. Each participant was administered two doses of either the BNT162b2 or the mRNA-1273 vaccine. Some clones are missing from TCRdb's copy, which holds only in-frame ones; the method was immunoSEQ multiplex PCR. The table records nearly 50,000 clones, around 70% of them present only once. The chain couples TRBV4-2 to TRBJ2-2; TRBD2 matches 11 bases. The sequencing used CD4+ T cells from PBMCs cultured without peptide, collected after COVID-19 vaccination. This clonotype originated in a human donor who had a prior SARS-CoV-2 infection. The CDR3 nucleotides read TGTGCCAGCAGCCAAGTTAGCGGGGGGGCCACCGGGGAGCTGTTTTTT. Its translation: CASSQVSGGATGELFF.